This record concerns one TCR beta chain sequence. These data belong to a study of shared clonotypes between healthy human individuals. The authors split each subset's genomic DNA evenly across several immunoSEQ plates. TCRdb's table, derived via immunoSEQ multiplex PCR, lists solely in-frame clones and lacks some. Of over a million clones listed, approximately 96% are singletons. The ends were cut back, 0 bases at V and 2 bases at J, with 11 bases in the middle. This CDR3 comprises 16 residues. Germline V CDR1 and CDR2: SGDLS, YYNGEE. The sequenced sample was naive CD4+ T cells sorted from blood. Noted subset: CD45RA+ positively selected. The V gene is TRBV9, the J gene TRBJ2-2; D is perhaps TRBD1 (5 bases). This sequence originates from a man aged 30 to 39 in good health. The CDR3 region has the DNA TGTGCCAGCAGCGTAGAAGGGGTCGGAAACACCGGGGAGCTGTTTTTT. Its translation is CASSVEGVGNTGELFF.